The sequence of this T cell receptor beta chain was determined in a study of blood T cell repertoires in COVID-19. Study in general: Sites in the United States, Italy and Spain provided acute and convalescent COVID-19 samples. Sample material is recorded as cDNA or gDNA derived from T cells, B-cell-depleted T cells, or PBMCs.

Study processing details: Reference gene primers were amplified, and this amplification served to estimate nucleated cell counts. The assay was immunoSEQ multiplex PCR, and TCRdb's table has in-frame clones only and misses some. Clone size and the V and J calls come from that table; the DNA yielded D and trimming. This table holds under 300,000 clones, around 90% found once. During active infection, Seattle patients enrolled and were then monitored through disease. Germline V gene sequence: CDR1 MNHEY, CDR2 SVGAGI. The CDR3 totals 14 residues. Germline trimming cut 6 bases from V and 4 bases from J; bases unmatched to any gene: 5.

This chain uses TRBV6-5 with TRBJ2-1; 8 positions match TRBD2. The TCR was taken from a woman aged 55-69 years with COVID-19, enrolled during active disease. Sequenced sample: peripheral blood. CDR3 region: CASRPSGGYNEQFF. In nucleotides, the CDR3 is TGTGCCAGCAGGCCCAGCGGGGGATACAATGAGCAGTTCTTC.